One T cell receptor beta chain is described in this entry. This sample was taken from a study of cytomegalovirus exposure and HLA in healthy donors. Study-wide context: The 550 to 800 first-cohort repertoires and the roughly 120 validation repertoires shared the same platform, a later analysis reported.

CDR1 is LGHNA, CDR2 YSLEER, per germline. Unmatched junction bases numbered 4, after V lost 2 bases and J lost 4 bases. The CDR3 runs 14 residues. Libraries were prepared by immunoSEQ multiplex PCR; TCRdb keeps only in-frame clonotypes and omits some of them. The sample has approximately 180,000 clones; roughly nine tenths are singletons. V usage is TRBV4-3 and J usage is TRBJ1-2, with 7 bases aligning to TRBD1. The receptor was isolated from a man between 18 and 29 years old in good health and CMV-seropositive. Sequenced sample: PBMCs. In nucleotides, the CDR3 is TGCGCCAGCAGCCAATCGACAGGGACCTATGGCTACACCTTC. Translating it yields CASSQSTGTYGYTF.